These 24 T cell receptor beta chains originate from one sample sequenced in a study of early T cells in non-severe SARS-CoV-2 infection. TCRdb used MiXCR to reprocess the 5' RACE reads, holding one entry per CDR3 protein. The table has 34,000 or so distinct CDR3 sequences, around 9% seen once. The sample taken for sequencing was whole blood. These receptors were taken from an adult who was a healthcare worker with PCR-confirmed SARS-CoV-2 infection or an uninfected control (not recorded which).

This clonotype was recorded a few times. V gene TRBV20-1 combines with J gene TRBJ2-1, with 9 bases fitting TRBD2. The CDR3 covers 13 residues. V was clipped by 7 bases and J by 5 bases; unmatched bases: 6. The germline CDR1 and CDR2 sequences are DFQATT and SNEGSKA (reference sequence). As DNA, the CDR3 is TGCAGTGGACGGGGACTAGCCGACAATGAGCAGTTCTTC. Residues: CSGRGLADNEQFF.

Notes on this clonotype: A clone one base away is much larger, so this may be a read error. The gene calls are TRBV19 and TRBJ2-1, with 8 bases lining up with TRBD1. J was trimmed by 0 bases and V by 9 bases; bases with no gene match: 4. This CDR3 is 14 amino acids long. Germline V gives CDR1 LNHDA, CDR2 SQIVND (reference sequence). The CDR3 here is CASHRGSSYNEQFF. The CDR3, as DNA: TGTGCCAGCCACAGGGGGAGCTCCTACAATGAGCAGTTCTTC. Looking up the rest from reference TRBV19 and TRBJ2-1 gives the full variable domain: DGGITQSPKYLFRKEGQNVTLSCEQNLNHDAMYWYRQDPGQGLRLIYYSQIVNDFQKGDIAEGYSVSREKKESFPLTVTSAQKNPTAFYLCASHRGSSYNEQFFGPGTRLTVL.

This clonotype was seen at least ten times. The CDR3 region has the DNA TGTGCCAGTAGTATTCTACGTGACAGGGGGCGAGAGGATGGCTACACCTTC. Encoded protein: CASSILRDRGREDGYTF. The rearrangement links TRBV19 to TRBJ1-2, with 10 bases aligning to TRBD1. CDR1 and CDR2 from the germline V gene are LNHDA and SQIVND (reference sequence). This CDR3 comprises 17 residues. The junction had 13 bases not matched to a gene; V was cut back by 3 bases and J by 6 bases.

This clonotype has ten or more counts. The chain joins TRBV6-5 to TRBJ2-3; D may be TRBD2 (5 bases). Looked up from germline, CDR1 is MNHEY and CDR2 is SVGAGI. The CDR3 covers 14 residues. V dropped 0 bases and J dropped 3 bases, with 7 bases sitting between them. DNA for the CDR3: TGTGCCAGCAGTTACTCGCTAGCAACAGATACGCAGTATTTT. It yields the protein CASSYSLATDTQYF.

This clonotype was detected ten times or more. The V and J genes are TRBV7-9 and TRBJ2-5, with D maybe TRBD1 (5 bases). Germline CDR1 reads SEHNR; CDR2 reads FQNEAQ (reference sequence). Trimming removed 1 base at V and 4 bases at J, with 7 bases between. The CDR3 is made up of 13 amino acids. This CDR3 is CASSLERGETQYF. The CDR3 nucleotides read TGTGCCAGCAGCTTAGAAAGGGGAGAGACCCAGTACTTC.

This clonotype was detected many times. This chain links TRBV12-3 or TRBV12-4 with TRBJ2-7, with 7 nucleotides matching TRBD1. The CDR3 length is 13 residues. Trimming cost V 5 bases and J 3 bases; bases outside gene matches: 4. CDR3 nucleotides: TGTGCCAGCAGTCCACAGGGGAACTACGAGCAGTACTTC. The encoded protein is CASSPQGNYEQYF.

Ten or more counts support this clonotype. The chain recombines TRBV29-1 with TRBJ2-5; TRBD2 aligns across 7 bases. This CDR3 has 13 residues. The V gene's germline CDR1 is SQVTM and CDR2 ANQGSEA. The junction had 7 bases not matched to a gene; V was cut back by 6 bases and J by 3 bases. CDR3 region: CSVPGAGEETQYF. CDR3 nucleotides: TGCAGCGTCCCAGGTGCGGGGGAAGAGACCCAGTACTTC.

Relative to its sample, this clonotype is medium-sized. The CDR3 loop reads CASSYRLGAFF. DNA for the CDR3: TGTGCCAGCAGTTACAGGCTGGGAGCTTTCTTT. The rearrangement uses TRBV6-2 or TRBV6-3 and TRBJ1-1; no reliable D call. Germline V lookup: CDR1 MNHEY, CDR2 SVGEGT. Between the trimmed V and J ends, which lost 2 bases and 10 bases, there was a span of 8 bases. This CDR3 has 11 amino acids.

There are many counts of this clonotype. The V call is TRBV6-2 or TRBV6-3, the J call TRBJ1-2; D possibly corresponds to TRBD1 (6 bases). Trimming shortened V by 7 bases and J by 8 bases, and 26 bases separated the two germline ends. Germline V CDR1 and CDR2: MNHEY, SVGEGT. There are 16 residues in the CDR3. For the CDR3, the DNA is TGTGCCAGCACCATAAAATCCGGGACAAGGCTGCGGGGCTACACCTTC. Protein: CASTIKSGTRLRGYTF.

This clonotype occurred many times. The V call is TRBV30, the J call TRBJ1-3, with D uncertain. The CDR3 covers 13 residues. V lost 4 bases, J lost 5 bases, and 12 bases lay in between. Looked up from germline, CDR1 is GTSNPN and CDR2 is SVGIG (reference sequence). The CDR3 bases are TGTGCCTGGACTCTTCACAAAAGAAACACCATATATTTT. Its protein product is CAWTLHKRNTIYF.

This chain joins TRBV11-1 and TRBJ2-1; D is unclear. The V end lost 7 bases, the J end lost 6 bases, and 10 bases lay between the germline ends. This CDR3 region has 12 residues. Germline V lookup: CDR1 SGHAT, CDR2 FQDESV (reference sequence). The CDR3 loop is CASTAGVNEQFF. The CDR3 DNA reads TGTGCCAGCACCGCTGGGGTCAATGAGCAGTTCTTC. Variable domain in full (rest from reference TRBV11-1 and TRBJ2-1): EAEVAQSPRYKITEKSQAVAFWCDPISGHATLYWYRQILGQGPELLVQFQDESVVDDSQLPKDRFSAERLKGVDSTLKIQPAELGDSAMYLCASTAGVNEQFFGPGTRLTVL.

CDR3 in DNA: TGTGCCAGCAGCCCCCCGGGACTAGATGGTAATGAGCAGTTCTTC. Amino acid sequence: CASSPPGLDGNEQFF. The chain joins TRBV9 to TRBJ2-1, with 8 bases fitting TRBD2. Germline V gene lookup returns CDR1 SGDLS and CDR2 YYNGEE. The trim removed 4 bases at V and 7 bases at J, leaving 10 bases unmatched. The CDR3 length is 15 residues.

The chain links TRBV20-1 to TRBJ2-1; 10 bases agree with TRBD1. The CDR3 is 15 residues long. Germline CDR1 and CDR2: DFQATT and SNEGSKA (reference sequence). V trimming: 3 bases; J trimming: 7 bases; junction bases outside the gene matches: 9. DNA for the CDR3: TGCAGTGCTAGCGATAGGGACAGGGGTAAGAATGAGCAGTTCTTC. This codes for CSASDRDRGKNEQFF.

The genes are TRBV7-3 and TRBJ2-2; 7 positions agree with TRBD1. Losses at the gene ends were 2 bases for V and 6 bases for J; bases not matched to a gene: 9. Germline V gene data show CDR1 as SGHTA and CDR2 as FQGTGA. This CDR3 contains 16 residues. The CDR3 sequence: CASSLQGVRGPGELFF. As DNA, the CDR3 is TGTGCCAGCAGCTTACAGGGTGTGAGGGGGCCCGGGGAGCTGTTTTTT.

This clonotype appeared many times. This rearrangement joins TRBV5-1 to TRBJ2-7, with 8 bases aligning to TRBD1. Germline V CDR1 and CDR2: SGHRS, YFSETQ. The CDR3 spans 15 residues. J gave up 3 bases and V 6 bases, and 11 bases lay outside the gene matches. The CDR3 sequence: CASKGAGGDNYEQYF. DNA of the CDR3: TGCGCCAGCAAAGGGGCAGGGGGCGACAACTACGAGCAGTACTTC.

The sample holds many counts of this clonotype. The chain links TRBV5-5 to TRBJ2-7, with no clear D. Germline lookup yields CDR1 SGHKS and CDR2 YYEKEE (reference sequence). Trimming removed 0 bases at V and 4 bases at J, with 20 bases between. This CDR3 has 17 amino acids. CDR3 DNA sequence: TGTGCCAGCAGCTTGGTCGAGATGAAAGGGATTACTTACGAGCAGTACTTC. This gives the protein CASSLVEMKGITYEQYF.

CDR3 nucleotide sequence: TGCGCCAGCAGTGAAAGTCTACAGGGGCCAGATACGCAGTATTTT. Protein product: CASSESLQGPDTQYF. V usage is TRBV10-2 and J usage is TRBJ2-3; 7 bases match TRBD1. CDR3 length equals 15 residues. Germline trimming cut 3 bases from V and 4 bases from J; bases unmatched to any gene: 7. The V gene's germline CDR1 is WSHSY and CDR2 SAAADI.

This clonotype has a count of ten or more. The V call is TRBV20-1, the J call TRBJ1-1; 10 nucleotides agree with TRBD1. Germline values: CDR1 DFQATT, CDR2 SNEGSKA (reference sequence). V trimming: 3 bases; J trimming: 1 base; junction bases outside the gene matches: 8. This CDR3 is 16 amino acids long. CDR3 sequence (DNA): TGCAGTGCTAGGGTTGCCGGGACAGGGGCGAACACTGAAGCTTTCTTT. Amino acid sequence: CSARVAGTGANTEAFF.

This clonotype was seen a few times. This chain links TRBV29-1 with TRBJ2-7; D not certain. V was clipped by 5 bases and J by 1 base, with 9 bases between them. CDR3 length equals 12 residues. Germline V gene sequence: CDR1 SQVTM, CDR2 ANQGSEA. CDR3 sequence (DNA): TGCAGCGTTTTCCACAGTTCCTACGAGCAGTACTTC. Translated, it gives CSVFHSSYEQYF.

This clonotype was seen a handful of times. The V and J genes are TRBV12-3 or TRBV12-4 and TRBJ1-5, with D maybe TRBD1 (6 bases). The germline V and J ends were trimmed by 4 bases and 2 bases, with 12 bases remaining between them. The length of the CDR3 is 15 residues. The CDR3 region is CASSSGDGGNQPQHF. CDR3 nucleotide sequence: TGTGCCAGCAGTTCAGGGGACGGAGGCAATCAGCCCCAGCATTTT.

This clonotype was recorded a few times. This chain links TRBV18 with TRBJ1-4; D is ambiguous. V was trimmed by 6 bases and J by 5 bases, leaving 10 bases between them. Germline lookup yields CDR1 KGHSH and CDR2 LQKENI. The CDR3 is 13 amino acids. CDR3 DNA: TGTGCCAGCTCTACGGGGATAAATGAAAAACTGTTTTTT. It codes for CASSTGINEKLFF.

This clonotype was picked up a small number of times. This chain uses TRBV5-4 with TRBJ1-4; 7 bases align to TRBD1. Trimming removed 4 bases from V and 8 bases from J; junction bases left unmatched: 5. The CDR3 length is 13 residues. The germline V gene encodes CDR1 SGHNT and CDR2 YYREEE (reference sequence). The CDR3 region has the DNA TGTGCCAGCAGCGCACAGGGGATCGAAAAACTGTTTTTT. It is translated as CASSAQGIEKLFF.

At least ten counts were recorded for this clonotype. This chain joins TRBV29-1 and TRBJ2-2; tentatively, D is TRBD1 (5 bases). Trimming shortened V by 4 bases and J by 7 bases, and 19 bases separated the two germline ends. Germline V gene sequence: CDR1 SQVTM, CDR2 ANQGSEA. The CDR3 is made up of 15 amino acids. CDR3: CSVGNWKGYGGELFF. CDR3 DNA sequence: TGCAGCGTTGGGAATTGGAAGGGGTACGGCGGGGAGCTGTTTTTT.

The table lists this clonotype with many counts. This chain connects TRBV24-1 to TRBJ1-2, with 7 bases matching TRBD1. CDR3 size: 14 residues. CDR1 and CDR2 from the germline V gene are KGHDR and SFDVKD. The trim removed 0 bases at V and 4 bases at J, leaving 1 base unmatched. CDR3 DNA sequence: TGTGCCACCAGTGATTTGAACAGGGGCTATGGCTACACCTTC. It yields the protein CATSDLNRGYGYTF.